The entry below describes one T cell receptor (beta chain). The antigen is unknown. The data were obtained in a study of cytomegalovirus exposure and HLA in healthy donors. Vbeta (60) and Jbeta (13) primers were used in the PCR. Generated by immunoSEQ multiplex PCR, the TCRdb table keeps only in-frame clones and is missing some. The sample contains about 160,000 clones, approximately 71% of which appear only once. The CDR3 spans 16 residues. The germline gives CDR1 MNHEY, CDR2 SMNVEV (reference sequence). J gave up 1 base and V 2 bases, and 8 bases lay outside the gene matches. Findings and caveats of the study: The authors reported that TCR beta sequences could predict HLA-A and HLA-B alleles. These predictions were accurate for most subjects in the first cohort. A later analysis showed HLA-associated TCR beta chains outstripping equally common others in clonal expansion. Across donors, presence/absence analyses took sequencing depth to be roughly uniform.

What was sequenced was PBMCs. The chain uses TRBV27 and TRBJ2-7, with 7 nucleotides matching TRBD2. The TCR comes from a man in his forties or fifties in good health and CMV-seronegative. For the CDR3, the DNA is TGTGCCAGCAGTTTAGGGGAGGGTCGGAAGTCCTACGAGCAGTACTTC. Its protein product is CASSLGEGRKSYEQYF.